The rows below give T cell receptor beta chains drawn from one sample of a study of early T cells in non-severe SARS-CoV-2 infection. In TCRdb, the 5' RACE reads were re-called with MiXCR into one record per CDR3 protein. This sample carries tens of thousands of distinct CDR3 sequences, around 9% of them seen once, and the ten largest clones take 20%. The specimen sequenced was whole blood. These receptors were taken from an adult who was a healthcare worker with PCR-confirmed SARS-CoV-2 infection or an uninfected control (not recorded which). Both conserved end residues are part of each CDR3. Fields, in order: J gene, clone size, D gene, V gene, CDR3 protein, CDR3 DNA. The D gene is left open where the match is weak. The size field is filled for only some rows; it gives once, few, many or a size class.

J: TRBJ2-4; size: once; D: -; V: TRBV20-1; CDR3: CSATTAPSKNIQYF; DNA: TGCAGTGCTACCACCGCGCCTTCTAAAAACATTCAGTACTTC
J: TRBJ1-1; size: few; D: -; V: TRBV6-1; CDR3: CASSADESHWGTEAFF; DNA: TGTGCCAGCAGTGCAGACGAAAGCCACTGGGGCACTGAAGCTTTCTTT
J: TRBJ1-1; size: many; D: -; V: TRBV12-5; CDR3: CASGLVTANTEAFF; DNA: TGTGCTAGTGGTTTGGTAACGGCTAACACTGAAGCTTTCTTT
J: TRBJ1-5; size: many; D: -; V: TRBV10-3; CDR3: CAISETGGVGQPQHF; DNA: TGTGCCATCAGTGAAACGGGAGGCGTAGGCCAGCCCCAGCATTTT
J: TRBJ1-1; size: many; D: -; V: TRBV5-1; CDR3: CASKVGAEGTEAFF; DNA: TGCGCCAGCAAGGTAGGGGCCGAGGGCACTGAAGCTTTCTTT
J: TRBJ1-3; size: few; D: -; V: TRBV6-6; CDR3: CASSKSYGQSGNTIYF; DNA: TGTGCCAGCAGTAAATCTTACGGACAGTCTGGAAACACCATATATTTT
J: TRBJ2-3; size: many; D: -; V: TRBV3-1; CDR3: CASSRGGRADTQYF; DNA: TGTGCCAGCAGCCGTGGAGGTAGGGCAGATACGCAGTATTTT
J: TRBJ2-5; size: few; D: -; V: TRBV6-5; CDR3: CASSSPVEETQYF; DNA: TGTGCCAGCAGTTCCCCGGTGGAAGAGACCCAGTACTTC
J: TRBJ1-2; size: -; D: -; V: TRBV2; CDR3: CASSVTLLLGYTF; DNA: TGTGCCAGCAGTGTGACACTCCTCCTTGGCTACACCTTC
J: TRBJ2-7; size: -; D: TRBD1; V: TRBV14; CDR3: CASRRQGESYEQYF; DNA: TGTGCCAGCCGAAGACAGGGCGAAAGCTACGAGCAGTACTTC